These 27 T cell receptor beta chains were sequenced from one sample in a study of monozygotic twins with inflammatory bowel disease. TCRdb reprocessed the 5' RACE reads; each CDR3 protein has one entry and no DNA is given. Reported are 300,000 to 350,000 distinct CDR3 sequences; the ten largest clones contain 2% to 2.5%. The material sequenced was blood. The receptor source for this set is a human donor with ulcerative colitis or Crohn's disease, or a healthy co-twin of an affected twin (not recorded which).

The chain has TRBV20-1 and TRBJ2-2; lacking DNA, the TRBD2 call made by TCRdb goes unchecked. The CDR3 runs 15 residues. Looked up from germline, CDR1 is DFQATT and CDR2 is SNEGSKA (reference sequence). The CDR3: CSANQAGTNTGELFF.

This chain joins TRBV12-3 or TRBV12-4 and TRBJ1-2. The CDR3 covers 14 residues. CDR3 residues: CASSYQNTNYGYTF.

The chain recombines TRBV7-6 with TRBJ2-7; TCRdb indicates TRBD1, and absent DNA this call remains unverified. This CDR3 is built from 15 residues. CDR1 is SGHVS and CDR2 is FNYEAQ in the germline V gene. The CDR3 is CASSLYGTGGLEQYF.

V and J are TRBV7-9 and TRBJ2-1; the D gene TCRdb calls, TRBD2, cannot be checked with no DNA. Per germline, CDR1 SEHNR and CDR2 FQNEAQ (reference sequence). The CDR3 has 13 amino acids. CDR3 amino acids: CARSSDGLVEQFF.

This CDR3 reads CSARDPPGNEQYF. This chain links TRBV20-1 with TRBJ2-7; TCRdb returns TRBD1, unconfirmable since there is no DNA. Germline V CDR1 and CDR2: DFQATT, SNEGSKA (reference sequence). CDR3 length: 13 residues.

The V and J genes are TRBV6-1 and TRBJ2-1. This CDR3 spans 13 amino acids. Germline V lookup: CDR1 MNHNS, CDR2 SASEGT. The CDR3 sequence: CASSEEYYNEQFF.

The V call is TRBV20-1, the J call TRBJ2-1. This CDR3 has 14 amino acids. Looked up from germline, CDR1 is DFQATT and CDR2 is SNEGSKA (reference sequence). The CDR3 reads CSATIGQPYNEQFF.

The genes are TRBV20-1 and TRBJ2-3; lacking DNA, the TRBD1 call made by TCRdb goes unchecked. The length of the CDR3 is 16 residues. Germline CDR1 DFQATT, CDR2 SNEGSKA (reference sequence). CDR3 sequence reads: CSATPSIVRVIDTQYF.

The CDR3 spells CASSIDLRPGELFF. The gene calls are TRBV19 and TRBJ2-2. From germline, CDR1 is LNHDA and CDR2 SQIVND (reference sequence). The CDR3 is 14 residues long.

The V call is TRBV15, the J call TRBJ1-1. The length of the CDR3 is 14 residues. CDR1 and CDR2 (germline): LNHNV, YYDKDF (reference sequence). CDR3 sequence reads: CATSRAGMNTEAFF.

V and J are TRBV28 and TRBJ1-1. The V gene's germline CDR1 is MDHEN and CDR2 SYDVKM. CDR3 length equals 14 residues. The CDR3 sequence: CASSLRPREGEAFF. The full variable domain, in which reference TRBV28 and TRBJ1-1 provide the parts outside the CDR3, is DVKVTQSSRYLVKRTGEKVFLECVQDMDHENMFWYRQDPGLGLRLIYFSYDVKMKEKGDIPEGYSVSREKKERFSLILESASTNQTSMYLCASSLRPREGEAFFGQGTRLTVV.

The chain recombines TRBV5-1 with TRBJ2-5; the TCRdb call, TRBD2, lacks DNA for checking. The CDR3 spans 16 residues. The V gene's germline CDR1 is SGHRS and CDR2 YFSETQ. The CDR3 loop reads CASSLDPTSVRETQYF.

The J gene is TRBJ2-5, the V gene TRBV7-7; the TCRdb call, TRBD1, lacks DNA for checking. CDR1 is SSHAT, CDR2 FNYEAQ, per germline (reference sequence). The CDR3 is made up of 16 amino acids. The CDR3 protein is CASSPQRGRVQETQYF. Supplemented by reference TRBV7-7 and TRBJ2-5, the full variable domain reads GAGVSQSPRYKVTKRGQDVTLRCDPISSHATLYWYQQALGQGPEFLTYFNYEAQPDKSGLPSDRFSAERPEGSISTLTIQRTEQRDSAMYRCASSPQRGRVQETQYFGPGTRLLVL.

The chain combines TRBV12-3 or TRBV12-4 with TRBJ2-2; no DNA is available, so the TRBD1 call from TCRdb remains unchecked. The CDR3 has 17 amino acids. The chain's CDR3 is CASSPKTGGLRTGELFF.

The CDR3 region is CASSLGYGNTGELFF. V and J are TRBV11-2 and TRBJ2-2. The CDR3 extends over 15 amino acids. Germline lookup yields CDR1 SGHAT and CDR2 FQNNGV.

This chain links TRBV5-1 with TRBJ2-2; checking the TCRdb D call of TRBD2 is not possible without DNA. The CDR3 runs to 15 residues. CDR1 SGHRS and CDR2 YFSETQ come from the germline V gene. CDR3 in amino acids: CASSSPPTPAGELFF.

The CDR3 is CASSIFGQGGGANVLTF. The gene calls are TRBV19 and TRBJ2-6; lacking DNA, the TRBD1 call made by TCRdb goes unchecked. In germline, CDR1 is LNHDA, CDR2 SQIVND (reference sequence). The CDR3 extends over 17 amino acids.

The chain carries TRBV12-3 or TRBV12-4 and TRBJ1-4; TCRdb proposes TRBD1, but this gene call is untestable without DNA. The CDR3 spans 15 residues. This CDR3 reads CASSPRKGRGEKLFF.

This chain joins TRBV5-1 and TRBJ2-3; without DNA, the TCRdb call of TRBD2 cannot be checked. Germline-derived CDR1 and CDR2 are SGHRS and YFSETQ. This CDR3 is 14 amino acids long. The CDR3 here is CASSPGGATDTQYF.

The chain uses TRBV20-1 and TRBJ1-4. The CDR3 length is 16 residues. Germline assignment: CDR1 DFQATT and CDR2 SNEGSKA (reference sequence). The CDR3 here is CSARDPATAGNEKLFF.

The chain recombines TRBV29-1 with TRBJ1-4; TCRdb proposes TRBD1, but this gene call is untestable without DNA. Germline V gene lookup returns CDR1 SQVTM and CDR2 ANQGSEA. This CDR3 is 13 amino acids long. CDR3: CSVEAGTREKLFF.

The genes are TRBV20-1 and TRBJ1-2; as DNA is missing, the TRBD1 call by TCRdb cannot be tested. The CDR3 is made up of 17 amino acids. Germline CDR1 reads DFQATT; CDR2 reads SNEGSKA (reference sequence). The CDR3 region is CSARDTLPGVNHYGYTF.

The chain combines TRBV29-1 with TRBJ2-5; TCRdb lists TRBD1, though no DNA is available to test this call. CDR3 size: 12 residues. Germline V gives CDR1 SQVTM, CDR2 ANQGSEA. CDR3 protein: CSVVKGQETQYF.

The V gene is TRBV4-1, the J gene TRBJ1-6; TCRdb picks TRBD1, but there is no DNA to check that call. Germline-derived CDR1 and CDR2 are MGHRA and YSYEKL. The CDR3 runs 15 residues. The CDR3 region is CASSQEGRGGSPLHF.

This rearrangement joins TRBV30 to TRBJ1-6. From germline, CDR1 is GTSNPN and CDR2 SVGIG (reference sequence). The CDR3 is made up of 13 amino acids. This CDR3 reads CAWRTGSTSPLHF.

This rearrangement joins TRBV20-1 to TRBJ1-5; TCRdb picks TRBD1, but there is no DNA to check that call. CDR1 and CDR2 (germline): DFQATT, SNEGSKA (reference sequence). CDR3 size: 15 residues. The CDR3 protein is CSARDLGRVSQPQHF.

The V and J genes are TRBV19 and TRBJ1-5. Germline loops: CDR1 LNHDA, CDR2 SQIVND (reference sequence). This CDR3 is 16 amino acids long. The CDR3 region is CASSTRQGPRGQPQHF. The full variable domain, rest sourced from reference TRBV19 and TRBJ1-5, is DGGITQSPKYLFRKEGQNVTLSCEQNLNHDAMYWYRQDPGQGLRLIYYSQIVNDFQKGDIAEGYSVSREKKESFPLTVTSAQKNPTAFYLCASSTRQGPRGQPQHFGDGTRLSIL.